These 16 T cell receptor beta chains were all obtained from the same sample, sequenced in a study of read filtering for tumor transcriptome and immune sequencing. The library was built from about 370 ng RNA with molecular barcoded adaptors for alpha/delta and beta/gamma chains. TCRdb reprocessed the reads via MiXCR and lists one record per CDR3 protein. The table shows around 33,000 distinct CDR3 sequences, with around 18% occurring only once. The material sequenced was a population of CD138-negative cells sorted from bone marrow. The receptors were gathered from a donor aged 40 or over with multiple myeloma.

In regard to this clonotype: This sequence may be a read error, since a much larger clone differs from it by one base. The chain couples TRBV12-3 or TRBV12-4 to TRBJ2-3; possibly TRBD1 for D (5 bases). The CDR3 totals 11 residues. CDR3 nucleotide sequence: TGTGCCAGCAGTATCACAGGTACGCAGTATTTT. This translates into CASSITGTQYF.

This clonotype has a single count. Possible read error: a much larger clone is one base away. The chain carries TRBV21-1 and TRBJ1-4; the tabulated D call, TRBD1, remains unverified against the DNA. TRBV21-1 is deemed a pseudogene. This CDR3 is 15 amino acids long. This CDR3 is CASSNPGQGKEKLFF. Written as DNA, the CDR3 is TGTGCCAGCAGCAATCCGGGACAGGGAAAAGAAAAACTGTTTTTT.

This clonotype is termed medium-sized (0.01 to 0.1%). The gene calls are TRBV20-1 and TRBJ2-1, with a weak D call TRBD1 (6 bases). Germline V gene sequence: CDR1 DFQATT, CDR2 SNEGSKA (reference sequence). Trimming cost V 3 bases and J 3 bases, with 6 bases left between them. This CDR3 spans 12 amino acids. The CDR3 region has the DNA TGCAGTGCTAGGGACAGCTACAATGAGCAGTTCTTC. It codes for CSARDSYNEQFF.

There are many counts of this clonotype. V and J are TRBV6-6 and TRBJ1-5, with D possibly matching TRBD1 (5 bases). CDR3 size: 15 residues. The V and J ends lost 0 bases and 4 bases respectively, with 10 bases between them. From germline, CDR1 is MNHNY and CDR2 SVGAGI (reference sequence). The CDR3 reads CASSYSQGMNQPQHF. CDR3 sequence (DNA): TGTGCCAGCAGTTACTCGCAGGGTATGAATCAGCCCCAGCATTTT.

This clonotype was seen many times. The junction departs from germline at one end; a sequencing error may be responsible. The rearrangement uses TRBV7-2 and TRBJ2-1; 8 bases fit TRBD1. The germline CDR1 and CDR2 sequences are SGHTA and FQGNSA. There are 15 residues in the CDR3. CDR3: CASGFRGQAYNEQFF. The CDR3, as DNA: TGTGCCAGCGGCTTTAGGGGACAGGCCTACAATGAGCAGTTCTTC.

This clonotype has ten or more counts. The chain carries TRBV20-1 and TRBJ1-2, with a possible D match to TRBD1 (5 bases). V dropped 6 bases and J dropped 4 bases, with 15 bases sitting between them. The CDR3 runs to 13 residues. The germline V gene has CDR1 DFQATT and CDR2 SNEGSKA (reference sequence). The CDR3 protein is CSAPTETLYGYTF. CDR3 sequence (DNA): TGCAGTGCCCCGACAGAAACCCTCTATGGCTACACCTTC.

The chain is built from TRBV29-1 and TRBJ2-3, with D possibly matching TRBD1 (5 bases). Germline lookup yields CDR1 SQVTM and CDR2 ANQGSEA. This CDR3 comprises 14 residues. The V and J ends lost 4 bases and 3 bases respectively, with 14 bases between them. The CDR3 sequence is CSVGPGWRTDTQYF. As DNA, the CDR3 is TGCAGCGTTGGCCCAGGGTGGCGGACAGATACGCAGTATTTT.

This clonotype was seen at least ten times. This rearrangement joins TRBV10-2 to TRBJ2-5; TRBD1 or TRBD2 may be the D gene (6 bases each). Trimming stripped 3 bases from V and 7 bases from J, with 21 bases between. The CDR3 loop spans 16 amino acids. CDR1 and CDR2 (germline): WSHSY, SAAADI. CDR3 residues: CASSDPVGRGGGTQYF. The CDR3 nucleotides are TGCGCCAGCAGTGACCCCGTCGGGCGAGGAGGGGGGACCCAGTACTTC.

The chain combines TRBV4-1 with TRBJ2-6; no firm D call. The germline V and J ends were trimmed by 3 bases and 2 bases, with 20 bases remaining between them. The CDR3 runs 19 residues. Looked up from germline, CDR1 is MGHRA and CDR2 is YSYEKL. The CDR3 is CASSQEKLDLFAGANVLTF. CDR3 coding DNA: TGCGCCAGCAGCCAGGAAAAACTGGATCTTTTCGCTGGGGCCAACGTCCTGACTTTC.

This clonotype was found a few times. CDR3 residues: CASSTTGGGVKYF. CDR3 nucleotides: TGTGCCAGCAGTACAACAGGAGGGGGGGTTAAGTACTTC. The V and J genes are TRBV12-3 or TRBV12-4 and TRBJ2-5, with a weak D call TRBD2 (7 bases). The CDR3 covers 13 residues. V lost 5 bases to trimming and J lost 12 bases, with 19 bases between them.

This clonotype was observed at least ten times. The rearrangement uses TRBV7-9 and TRBJ2-1, with 11 bases lining up with TRBD1. The CDR3 covers 14 residues. In germline, CDR1 is SEHNR, CDR2 FQNEAQ (reference sequence). The CDR3 protein is CAIKTGTGGNEQFF. Here the CDR3 DNA reads TGTGCTATCAAAACCGGGACAGGGGGCAATGAGCAGTTCTTC.

This clonotype was seen a handful of times. V is TRBV7-9 and J is TRBJ1-5; TRBD1 is a possible D gene (5 bases). Germline V CDR1 and CDR2: SEHNR, FQNEAQ (reference sequence). The ends were cut back, 5 bases at V and 5 bases at J, with 10 bases in the middle. The CDR3 consists of 13 residues. This chain's CDR3 is CASSLRVDQPQHF. The CDR3 nucleotides are TGTGCCAGCAGCCTCAGGGTGGATCAGCCCCAGCATTTT.

This clonotype was counted ten times or more. The chain has TRBV12-3 or TRBV12-4 and TRBJ1-1; D unresolved. The CDR3 consists of 11 residues. Trimming took off 4 bases at V and 7 bases at J, with 7 bases between the two ends. The CDR3 loop is CASSWEFEAFF. The CDR3 region has the DNA TGTGCCAGCAGTTGGGAGTTTGAAGCTTTCTTT.

The chain employs TRBV18 and TRBJ1-1; D is undetermined. The CDR3 is 14 residues long. Germline CDR1 KGHSH, CDR2 LQKENI. The V end lost 6 bases, the J end lost 5 bases, and 16 bases lay between the germline ends. CDR3 nucleotide sequence: TGTGCCAGCTCCCCGGAGGTCGGGTGGACTGAAGCTTTCTTT. Amino acid sequence: CASSPEVGWTEAFF.

This clonotype showed up many times. The chain couples TRBV20-1 to TRBJ1-5; 10 positions agree with TRBD1. Germline V gene data show CDR1 as DFQATT and CDR2 as SNEGSKA (reference sequence). CDR3 size: 14 residues. The V gene end was trimmed by 3 bases and the J gene end by 6 bases; junction bases not matched to a gene: 5. CDR3 residues: CSASATGGVQPQHF. For the CDR3, the DNA is TGCAGTGCTAGCGCGACAGGGGGCGTTCAGCCCCAGCATTTT.

This clonotype was found many times. This sequence joins TRBV7-9 and TRBJ2-3, with 8 bases lining up with TRBD2. The CDR3 runs to 17 residues. Germline CDR1 is SEHNR and CDR2 is FQNEAQ (reference sequence). V shed 0 bases, J shed 2 bases, and the junction held 7 bases outside the gene matches. CDR3 sequence: CASSLALAEHFTDTQYF. For the CDR3, the DNA is TGTGCCAGCAGCTTAGCACTAGCGGAGCACTTCACAGATACGCAGTATTTT.